Below are 27 T cell receptor beta chains sequenced from a single sample in a study of shared clonotypes between healthy human individuals. CD8 cells classed as naive were CD45RO-negative and positively selected for CCR7, excluding terminally differentiated effector memory CD45RA+ cells. The assay was immunoSEQ multiplex PCR, and TCRdb's table has in-frame clones only and misses some. The sample includes about 550,000 clones, 95% to 96% seen only once; the top ten take less than 0.13%. Sequences were obtained from naive CD8+ T cells sorted from blood. The origin of the receptors is a woman between 25 and 40 years old in good health.

V usage is TRBV19 and J usage is TRBJ2-7; maybe TRBD2 (6 bases). Between the trimmed V and J ends, which lost 5 bases and 3 bases, there was a span of 11 bases. Germline CDR1 reads LNHDA; CDR2 reads SQIVND (reference sequence). CDR3 length equals 13 residues. The CDR3 coding sequence is TGTGCCAGTAGTCTAGCGCCTAACTACGAGCAGTACTTC. This gives the protein CASSLAPNYEQYF.

Of note for this clone: The sample contains more than one DNA sequence encoding this CDR3. The chain employs TRBV7-9 and TRBJ2-7, with D perhaps matching TRBD1 or TRBD2 (5 bases each). Looked up from germline, CDR1 is SEHNR and CDR2 is FQNEAQ (reference sequence). Trimming left V 1 base short and J 4 bases short, with 8 bases between. The CDR3 has 13 amino acids. CDR3 nucleotide sequence: TGTGCCAGCAGCTTAGGGGGACGATACGAGCAGTACTTC. It encodes CASSLGGRYEQYF.

The chain couples TRBV7-6 to TRBJ1-4; no firm D call. Germline V lookup: CDR1 SGHVS, CDR2 FNYEAQ. This CDR3 comprises 15 residues. Trimming took 1 base from V and 5 from J, leaving 11 bases between them. This CDR3 is CASSLGGVVNEKLFF. CDR3 in DNA: TGTGCCAGCAGCTTAGGTGGGGTAGTGAATGAAAAACTGTTTTTT.

This chain uses TRBV10-2 with TRBJ2-3; 7 nucleotides match TRBD1. CDR1 and CDR2 from the germline V gene are WSHSY and SAAADI. J was trimmed by 1 base and V by 8 bases; bases with no gene match: 0. There are 12 residues in the CDR3. CDR3 DNA: TGCGCCAGCGGGACAGGCACAGATACGCAGTATTTT. Its translation: CASGTGTDTQYF.

This chain connects TRBV27 to TRBJ2-2, with 13 nucleotides matching TRBD2. The CDR3 consists of 15 residues. The germline gives CDR1 MNHEY, CDR2 SMNVEV (reference sequence). The V gene end was trimmed by 5 bases and the J gene end by 6 bases; junction bases not matched to a gene: 3. CDR3 DNA: TGTGCCAGCAGTGGACTAGCGGGAGTATCCGGGGAGCTGTTTTTT. Its translation is CASSGLAGVSGELFF.

V and J are TRBV11-2 and TRBJ2-7; 10 nucleotides line up with TRBD1. V was clipped by 4 bases and J by 0 bases; unmatched bases: 12. Looked up from germline, CDR1 is SGHAT and CDR2 is FQNNGV. The CDR3 totals 18 residues. Here the CDR3 DNA reads TGTGCCAGCAGCTATACCGGGACAGGGGCCGACAGCTCCTACGAGCAGTACTTC. This codes for CASSYTGTGADSSYEQYF.

The rearrangement uses TRBV9 and TRBJ2-7, with a possible D match to TRBD1 (5 bases). Trimming left V 7 bases short and J 3 bases short, with 20 bases between. Per the germline V gene, CDR1 is SGDLS and CDR2 is YYNGEE. The length of the CDR3 is 15 residues. The CDR3 DNA is TGTGCCAGCTTCCCAGGGCCCGCGCCCCTCTACGAGCAGTACTTC. Protein sequence: CASFPGPAPLYEQYF.

The chain joins TRBV27 to TRBJ1-5; no firm D call. Per the germline V gene, CDR1 is MNHEY and CDR2 is SMNVEV (reference sequence). This CDR3 has 15 amino acids. Trimming stripped 0 bases from V and 4 bases from J, with 10 bases between. The CDR3 protein is CASSLSPLPNQPQHF. The CDR3 DNA reads as TGTGCCAGCAGTTTATCCCCGCTTCCTAATCAGCCCCAGCATTTT.

The V gene is TRBV4-1, the J gene TRBJ1-4, with 9 nucleotides matching TRBD1. This CDR3 comprises 16 residues. The junction had 13 bases not matched to a gene; V was cut back by 4 bases and J by 10 bases. Germline CDR1 is MGHRA and CDR2 is YSYEKL. CDR3 region: CASSPAPTGGVVKLFF. The CDR3 DNA is TGCGCCAGCAGCCCCGCACCGACAGGGGGGGTGGTAAAACTGTTTTTT.

V usage is TRBV5-6 and J usage is TRBJ2-5; 11 bases map to TRBD2. The CDR3 covers 15 residues. The trim removed 4 bases at V and 2 bases at J, leaving 4 bases unmatched. Germline V gene data show CDR1 as SGHDT and CDR2 as YYEEEE. CDR3 sequence: CASSLRLAGQETQYF. CDR3 sequence (DNA): TGTGCCAGCAGCCTTCGACTAGCGGGGCAAGAGACCCAGTACTTC.

The J gene is TRBJ1-5, the V gene TRBV2; possibly TRBD1 for D (5 bases). Germline assignment: CDR1 SNHLY and CDR2 FYNNEI. The CDR3 is 15 residues long. V dropped 3 bases and J dropped 5 bases, with 14 bases sitting between them. The DNA for the CDR3 is TGTGCCAGCAGTGATGTGGGGGTTGGCTATCAGCCCCAGCATTTT. This gives the protein CASSDVGVGYQPQHF.

The chain carries TRBV28 and TRBJ2-1, with TRBD2 matching 8 bases. The trim removed 5 bases at V and 9 bases at J, leaving 6 bases unmatched. This CDR3 is 13 amino acids long. Germline V gene lookup returns CDR1 MDHEN and CDR2 SYDVKM. In DNA, the CDR3 is TGTGCCAGCAGTATCCTACGGGAGGGTGAGCAGTTCTTC. This sequence encodes CASSILREGEQFF.

The CDR3 DNA reads as TGTGCCACCAGCAGAGATGTAACACTCTACGAGCAGTACTTC. Amino acid sequence: CATSRDVTLYEQYF. The chain links TRBV15 to TRBJ2-7, with D hard to call. The CDR3 has 14 amino acids. Germline V gene sequence: CDR1 LNHNV, CDR2 YYDKDF (reference sequence). The V end was cut by 0 bases, the J end by 3 bases, with 9 bases between.

This sequence joins TRBV5-4 and TRBJ1-2; D is undetermined. Between the trimmed V and J ends, which lost 10 bases and 6 bases, there was a span of 13 bases. This CDR3 is 11 amino acids long. Germline V gene lookup returns CDR1 SGHNT and CDR2 YYREEE (reference sequence). In nucleotides, the CDR3 is TGTGCCTGCCACGTAGGGAATGGCTACACCTTC. Amino acids: CACHVGNGYTF.

The gene calls are TRBV11-2 and TRBJ2-7; TRBD2 agrees at 10 bases. The CDR3 runs to 14 residues. With 4 bases clipped from V and 6 bases from J, the junction kept 6 bases outside the gene matches. CDR1 is SGHAT, CDR2 FQNNGV, per germline. Here the CDR3 DNA reads TGTGCCAGCAGCTCGCTAGCGGGAGTTCGCGAGCAGTACTTC. Translated, it gives CASSSLAGVREQYF.

The chain uses TRBV28 and TRBJ1-5; no clear D. Trimming removed 3 bases at V and 7 bases at J, with 13 bases between. This CDR3 is built from 14 residues. The germline CDR1 and CDR2 sequences are MDHEN and SYDVKM. The DNA of the CDR3 is TGTGCCAGCAGTTTTCGGGTAAGGGCCCAGCCCCAGCATTTT. This gives the protein CASSFRVRAQPQHF.

This chain connects TRBV19 to TRBJ2-1; D is perhaps TRBD1 or TRBD2 (5 bases each). Trimming took 3 bases from V and 6 from J, leaving 12 bases between them. The CDR3 extends over 14 amino acids. Germline CDR1 and CDR2: LNHDA and SQIVND (reference sequence). The CDR3 here is CASSIGFGANEQFF. The DNA of the CDR3 is TGTGCCAGTAGTATTGGTTTCGGGGCCAATGAGCAGTTCTTC.

The chain is built from TRBV9 and TRBJ2-7; 7 bases line up with TRBD1. There are 14 residues in the CDR3. CDR1 SGDLS and CDR2 YYNGEE come from the germline V gene. The V gene end was trimmed by 0 bases and the J gene end by 3 bases; junction bases not matched to a gene: 3. The CDR3 spells CASSVGTGDYEQYF. Written as DNA, the CDR3 is TGTGCCAGCAGCGTAGGAACAGGGGACTACGAGCAGTACTTC.

The V gene is TRBV5-1, the J gene TRBJ2-7; 13 bases are a match to TRBD2. The CDR3 loop spans 19 amino acids. Germline assignment: CDR1 SGHRS and CDR2 YFSETQ. The junction had 15 bases not matched to a gene; V was cut back by 0 bases and J by 6 bases. The CDR3 nucleotides are TGCGCCAGCAGCTTGGGTGGACTAGCGGGAGTCTTGTGGAGTCGCGAGCAGTACTTC. Translating gives CASSLGGLAGVLWSREQYF.

The CDR3 coding sequence is TGTGCCAGCAGTGTCCACAGGGATACTGAAGCTTTCTTT. This translates into CASSVHRDTEAFF. V is TRBV28 and J is TRBJ1-1; possible D gene TRBD1, 6 bases. Per the germline V gene, CDR1 is MDHEN and CDR2 is SYDVKM. The CDR3 sequence is 13 residues long. V was clipped by 5 bases and J by 5 bases, with 12 bases between them.

The J gene is TRBJ1-6, the V gene TRBV7-6, with D tentatively TRBD1 (6 bases). Trimming took 3 bases from V and 7 from J, leaving 7 bases between them. Germline V gives CDR1 SGHVS, CDR2 FNYEAQ. The CDR3 spans 13 residues. In nucleotides, the CDR3 is TGTGCCAGCAGCTTGGACAGAAATTCACCCCTCCACTTT. Amino acids: CASSLDRNSPLHF.

A word on this clone: In the same sample, other DNA sequences code for this CDR3. This rearrangement joins TRBV5-6 to TRBJ2-2; D call uncertain. CDR1 and CDR2 from the germline V gene are SGHDT and YYEEEE. The germline V and J ends were trimmed by 1 base and 8 bases, with 6 bases remaining between them. The CDR3 runs 12 residues. The CDR3 sequence: CASSLFSGELFF. The CDR3 coding sequence is TGTGCCAGCAGCTTGTTTTCAGGGGAGCTGTTTTTT.

The chain links TRBV30 to TRBJ2-7; 9 nucleotides align to TRBD1. The CDR3 runs 11 residues. Germline values: CDR1 GTSNPN, CDR2 SVGIG (reference sequence). The J segment lost 7 bases and the V segment lost 8 bases, leaving 6 bases of the junction unmatched. DNA of the CDR3: TGTGCCGAAGGGACAGGGCGTGAGCAGTACTTC. Translated, it gives CAEGTGREQYF.

V is TRBV28 and J is TRBJ1-5; 7 bases align to TRBD1. The CDR3 runs to 17 residues. Germline V gene sequence: CDR1 MDHEN, CDR2 SYDVKM. The ends lost 3 bases at V and 4 bases at J; junction bases unmatched: 12. The CDR3 spells CASSFLDTGVWNQPQHF. In DNA, the CDR3 is TGTGCCAGCAGTTTCCTTGACACAGGGGTATGGAATCAGCCCCAGCATTTT. Complete variable domain (other parts from reference TRBV28 and TRBJ1-5): DVKVTQSSRYLVKRTGEKVFLECVQDMDHENMFWYRQDPGLGLRLIYFSYDVKMKEKGDIPEGYSVSREKKERFSLILESASTNQTSMYLCASSFLDTGVWNQPQHFGDGTRLSIL.

The chain combines TRBV7-2 with TRBJ2-1, with 10 nucleotides matching TRBD2. V lost 4 bases and J lost 7; bases outside the gene matches: 10. This CDR3 region has 16 residues. CDR1 and CDR2 (germline): SGHTA, FQGNSA. The CDR3 DNA follows: TGTGCCAGCAGCTCCTACCCTAGCGGGAGAGAAAATGAGCAGTTCTTC. Translated: CASSSYPSGRENEQFF.

This chain joins TRBV13 and TRBJ1-2; D perhaps matches TRBD1 (6 bases). Trimming took 5 bases from V and 6 from J, leaving 10 bases between them. Germline-derived CDR1 and CDR2 are PRHDT and FYEKMQ (reference sequence). CDR3 length: 12 residues. This CDR3 reads CASSGTKDGYTF. CDR3 DNA: TGTGCCAGCAGCGGGACAAAAGATGGCTACACCTTC.

The chain employs TRBV19 and TRBJ2-1, with 16 bases that match TRBD2. V dropped 4 bases and J dropped 10; count of bases not matched to a gene: 7. Per germline, CDR1 LNHDA and CDR2 SQIVND (reference sequence). The CDR3 covers 16 residues. CDR3 region: CASSKGLAGGPGEQFF. CDR3 nucleotides: TGTGCCAGTAGTAAGGGACTAGCGGGAGGGCCGGGGGAGCAGTTCTTC.